This T cell receptor (beta chain) derives from a study of control samples from healthy donors and cancer patients. The CDR3 is made up of 16 amino acids. Germline assignment: CDR1 LGHDT and CDR2 YNNKEL (reference sequence). Trimming cost V 1 base and J 2 bases; bases outside gene matches: 7. Here immunoSEQ multiplex PCR was the method, and the copy in TCRdb shows in-frame clones only, minus some. The sample has 200,000 to 250,000 clones; 85% to 95% are singletons. The chain uses TRBV3-1 (or the pseudogene TRBV3-2) and TRBJ1-1; TRBD1 matches 7 bases. The receptor was derived from a man aged 50 to 59 in good health. Sequencing was performed on blood. CDR3 coding DNA: TGTGCCAGCAGCCAAGCGGCAGGGGGACTCAACACTGAAGCTTTCTTT. Protein product: CASSQAAGGLNTEAFF.